This T cell receptor (beta chain) is from a study of shared clonotypes between healthy human individuals. Study results and caveats: An expected dependence of interdonor clonotype sharing on sequencing depth was noted. Donors were few, which limited the genetic and exposure-history diversity represented.

Between the trimmed V and J ends, which lost 0 bases and 5 bases, there was a span of 10 bases. Germline-derived CDR1 and CDR2 are MNHEY and SVGAGI. The CDR3 is 14 amino acids. Only CD45RO-negative cells positively selected for CCR7 counted as naive CD8 cells, so terminally differentiated effector memory CD45RA+ cells were excluded. In the case of this clone: Its cognate antigen is unknown.

The repertoire was sequenced with immunoSEQ multiplex PCR; TCRdb's copy has only in-frame clones and lacks some. The data contain about 1,800,000 clones, about 95% of them singletons. Sequencing was done on a sample of naive CD8+ T cells sorted from blood. The clonotype originates from a man younger than 35 in good health. The rearrangement uses TRBV6-5 and TRBJ1-2; D unclear. Here the CDR3 DNA reads TGTGCCAGCAGTTACTCTAGGGCAGAGTATGGCTACACCTTC. It is translated as CASSYSRAEYGYTF.